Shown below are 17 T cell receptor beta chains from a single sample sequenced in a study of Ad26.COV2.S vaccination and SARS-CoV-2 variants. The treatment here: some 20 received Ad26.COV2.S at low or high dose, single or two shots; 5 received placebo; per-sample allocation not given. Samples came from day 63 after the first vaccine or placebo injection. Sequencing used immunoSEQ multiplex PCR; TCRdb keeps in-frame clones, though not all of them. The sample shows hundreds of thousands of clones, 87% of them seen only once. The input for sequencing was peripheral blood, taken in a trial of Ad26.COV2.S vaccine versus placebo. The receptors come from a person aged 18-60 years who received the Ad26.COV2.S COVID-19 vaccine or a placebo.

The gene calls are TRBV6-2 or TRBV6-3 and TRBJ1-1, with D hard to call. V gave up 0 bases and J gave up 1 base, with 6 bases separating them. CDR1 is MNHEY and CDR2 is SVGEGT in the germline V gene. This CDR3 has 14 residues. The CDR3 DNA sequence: TGTGCCAGCAGTTACTCGGTACAGAACACTGAAGCTTTCTTT. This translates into CASSYSVQNTEAFF.

The DNA for the CDR3 is TGTGCCAGCAGCGTAGGGACAAGGCTGAACACTGAAGCTTTCTTT. The encoded protein is CASSVGTRLNTEAFF. This chain uses TRBV9 with TRBJ1-1; tentative D call: TRBD1 (5 bases). The V gene lost 0 bases and the J gene lost 0 bases, with 9 bases spanning the gap. This CDR3 has 15 residues. Germline V gene lookup returns CDR1 SGDLS and CDR2 YYNGEE.

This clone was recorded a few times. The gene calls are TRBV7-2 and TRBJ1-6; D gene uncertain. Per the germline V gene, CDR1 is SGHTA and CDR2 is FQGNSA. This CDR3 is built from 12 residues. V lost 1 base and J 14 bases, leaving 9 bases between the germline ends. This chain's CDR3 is CASSLVSRALHF. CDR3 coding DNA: TGTGCCAGCAGCTTAGTTTCTAGGGCCCTCCACTTT. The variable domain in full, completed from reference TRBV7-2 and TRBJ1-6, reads GAGVSQSPSNKVTEKGKDVELRCDPISGHTALYWYRQSLGQGLEFLIYFQGNSAPDKSGLPSDRFSAERTGGSVSTLTIQRTQQEDSAVYLCASSLVSRALHFGNGTRLTVT.

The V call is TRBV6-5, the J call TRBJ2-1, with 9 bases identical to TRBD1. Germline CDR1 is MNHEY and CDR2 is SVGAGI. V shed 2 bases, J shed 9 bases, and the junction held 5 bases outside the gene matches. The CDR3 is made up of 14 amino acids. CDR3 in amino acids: CASSYTGGAGEQFF. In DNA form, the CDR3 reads TGTGCCAGCAGTTACACAGGGGGCGCGGGTGAGCAGTTCTTC.

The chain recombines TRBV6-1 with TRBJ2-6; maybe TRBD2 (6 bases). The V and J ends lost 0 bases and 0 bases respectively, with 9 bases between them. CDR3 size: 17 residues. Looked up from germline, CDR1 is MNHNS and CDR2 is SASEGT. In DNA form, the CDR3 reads TGTGCCAGCAGTGAAGCGCTGGGGGGCTCTGGGGCCAACGTCCTGACTTTC. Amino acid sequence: CASSEALGGSGANVLTF.

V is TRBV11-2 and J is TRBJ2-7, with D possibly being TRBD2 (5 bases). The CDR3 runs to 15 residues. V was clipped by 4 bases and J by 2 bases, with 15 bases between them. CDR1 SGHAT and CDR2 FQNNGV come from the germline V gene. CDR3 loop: CASSSFVSEAYEQYF. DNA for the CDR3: TGTGCCAGCAGCTCCTTTGTTTCGGAGGCCTACGAGCAGTACTTC.

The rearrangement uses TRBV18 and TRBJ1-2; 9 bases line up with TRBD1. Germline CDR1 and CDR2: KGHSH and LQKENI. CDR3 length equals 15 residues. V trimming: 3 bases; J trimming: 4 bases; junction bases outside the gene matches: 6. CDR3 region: CASSPGQGLPYGYTF. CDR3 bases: TGTGCCAGCTCACCGGGACAGGGTTTACCCTATGGCTACACCTTC.

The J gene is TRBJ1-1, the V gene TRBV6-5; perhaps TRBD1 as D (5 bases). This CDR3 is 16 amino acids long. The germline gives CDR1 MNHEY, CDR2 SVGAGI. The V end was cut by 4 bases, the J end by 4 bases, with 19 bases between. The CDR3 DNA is TGTGCCAGCAGTTCCGGGACTTCTCCCTTGGGCACTGAAGCTTTCTTT. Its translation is CASSSGTSPLGTEAFF.

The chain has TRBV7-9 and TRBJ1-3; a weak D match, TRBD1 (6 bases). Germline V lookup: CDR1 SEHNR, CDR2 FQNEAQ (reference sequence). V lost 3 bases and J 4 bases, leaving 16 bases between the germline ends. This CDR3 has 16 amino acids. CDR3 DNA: TGTGCCAGCAGCTTTACAGGGAAAGCGGGCGGAAACACCATATATTTT. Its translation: CASSFTGKAGGNTIYF. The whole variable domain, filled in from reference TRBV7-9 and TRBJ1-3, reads DTGVSQNPRHKITKRGQNVTFRCDPISEHNRLYWYRQTLGQGPEFLTYFQNEAQLEKSRLLSDRFSAERPKGSFSTLEIQRTEQGDSAMYLCASSFTGKAGGNTIYFGEGSWLTVV.

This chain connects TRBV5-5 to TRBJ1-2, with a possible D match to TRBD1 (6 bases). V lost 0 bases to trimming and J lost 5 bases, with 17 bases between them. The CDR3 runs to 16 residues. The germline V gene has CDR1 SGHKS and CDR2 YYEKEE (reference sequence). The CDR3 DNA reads TGTGCCAGCAGCTTGGAAGGGGCAGGGGACTTTTATGGCTACACCTTC. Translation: CASSLEGAGDFYGYTF.

The CDR3 coding sequence is TGTGCCAGCAGCCAAGATGTTGGGCGCTCTGGAAACACCATATATTTT. It translates to CASSQDVGRSGNTIYF. This chain uses TRBV4-2 with TRBJ1-3; D is unresolved. V was cut by 0 bases and J by 0 bases, with 9 bases left in between. Germline CDR1 and CDR2: LGHNA and YNFKEQ. This CDR3 spans 16 amino acids.

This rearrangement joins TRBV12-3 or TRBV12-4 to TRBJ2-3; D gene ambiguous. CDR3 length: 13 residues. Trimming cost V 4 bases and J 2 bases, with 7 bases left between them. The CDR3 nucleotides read TGTGCCAGCAGTTGGACCCCCACAGATACGCAGTATTTT. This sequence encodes CASSWTPTDTQYF.

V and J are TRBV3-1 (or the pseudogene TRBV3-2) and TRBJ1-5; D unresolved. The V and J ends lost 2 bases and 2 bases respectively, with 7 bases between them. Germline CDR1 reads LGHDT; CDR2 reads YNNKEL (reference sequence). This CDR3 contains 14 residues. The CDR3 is CASSQTQRNQPQHF. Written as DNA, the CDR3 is TGTGCCAGCAGCCAAACCCAACGCAATCAGCCCCAGCATTTT.

Here the CDR3 reads CASSYLFLYGYTF. The CDR3 coding sequence is TGTGCCAGCAGTTACCTATTCTTATATGGCTACACCTTC. This chain connects TRBV6-2 or TRBV6-3 to TRBJ1-2; D is uncertain. V gave up 2 bases and J gave up 5 bases, with 9 bases separating them. Germline V gives CDR1 MNHEY, CDR2 SVGEGT. The length of the CDR3 is 13 residues.

The CDR3, as DNA: TGTGCCAGTAAAGAGGACAGGGGAAATAATTCACCCCTCCACTTT. Translated, it gives CASKEDRGNNSPLHF. V is TRBV19 and J is TRBJ1-6, with TRBD1 matching 9 bases. After removal of 7 bases from V and 5 bases from J, the junction contained 6 bases not matched to a gene. This CDR3 is 15 amino acids long. The germline V gene encodes CDR1 LNHDA and CDR2 SQIVND (reference sequence). Complete variable domain (other parts from reference TRBV19 and TRBJ1-6): DGGITQSPKYLFRKEGQNVTLSCEQNLNHDAMYWYRQDPGQGLRLIYYSQIVNDFQKGDIAEGYSVSREKKESFPLTVTSAQKNPTAFYLCASKEDRGNNSPLHFGNGTRLTVT.

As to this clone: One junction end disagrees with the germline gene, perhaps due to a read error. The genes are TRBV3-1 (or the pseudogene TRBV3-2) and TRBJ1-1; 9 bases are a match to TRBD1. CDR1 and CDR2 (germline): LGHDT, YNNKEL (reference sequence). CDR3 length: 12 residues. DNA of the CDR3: TGTGCCAGCAGTCAAGGACAGGGGAGAGCTTTCTTT. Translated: CASSQGQGRAFF.

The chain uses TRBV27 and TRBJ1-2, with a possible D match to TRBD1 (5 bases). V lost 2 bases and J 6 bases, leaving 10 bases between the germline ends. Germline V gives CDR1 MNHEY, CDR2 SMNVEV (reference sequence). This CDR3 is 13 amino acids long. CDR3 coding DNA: TGTGCCAGCAGTTTACCAGGGAAGGATGGCTACACCTTC. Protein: CASSLPGKDGYTF.